This is a list of T cell receptor beta chains from one sample in a study of cytomegalovirus exposure and HLA in healthy donors. Produced via immunoSEQ multiplex PCR; TCRdb's table is partial and in-frame only. This sample has 150,000 to 200,000 clones, with around 75% found just once. Sequenced material: PBMCs. The receptors stem from a woman aged 45-59 years in good health and CMV-seronegative. Each CDR3 is given with its conserved first and last residue. A D gene is named only where the DNA matches it firmly. Size is omitted from some rows. Given values are once, few, many or a class for expanded clones.

V: TRBV6-5; J: TRBJ2-1; size: .; D: .; CDR3: CASSYSQGKTYNEQFF; DNA: TGTGCCAGCAGTTACTCCCAGGGGAAGACGTACAATGAGCAGTTCTTC
V: TRBV7-9; J: TRBJ2-7; size: .; D: TRBD2; CDR3: CASSPVGSGKDYEQYF; DNA: TGTGCCAGCAGCCCCGTCGGTAGCGGGAAGGACTACGAGCAGTACTTC
V: TRBV5-1; J: TRBJ2-5; size: .; D: TRBD2; CDR3: CASSPGLAEETQYF; DNA: TGCGCCAGCAGCCCGGGACTAGCGGAAGAGACCCAGTACTTC
V: TRBV14; J: TRBJ2-1; size: .; D: .; CDR3: CASSQRRRPDEQFF; DNA: TGTGCCAGCAGCCAAAGGCGGCGGCCAGATGAGCAGTTCTTC
V: TRBV7-2; J: TRBJ1-5; size: once; D: .; CDR3: CASSLDRVAQPQHF; DNA: TGTGCCAGCAGCTTAGACAGGGTCGCACAGCCCCAGCATTTT
V: TRBV5-1; J: TRBJ2-3; size: .; D: .; CDR3: CASSSKGDTQYF; DNA: TGCGCCAGCAGCTCCAAGGGGGATACGCAGTATTTT
V: TRBV7-3; J: TRBJ2-7; size: .; D: TRBD1; CDR3: CASSSQGTVSYEQYF; DNA: TGTGCCAGCAGCTCCCAAGGGACAGTCTCCTACGAGCAGTACTTC
V: TRBV7-2; J: TRBJ1-2; size: few; D: .; CDR3: CASSLAGVHGYTF; DNA: TGTGCCAGCAGCTTAGCAGGGGTCCATGGCTACACCTTC
V: TRBV9; J: TRBJ1-1; size: .; D: TRBD1; CDR3: CASSVALDRFQNTEAFF; DNA: TGTGCCAGCAGCGTAGCCCTGGACAGGTTCCAGAACACTGAAGCTTTCTTT
V: TRBV7-9; J: TRBJ1-4; size: .; D: TRBD1; CDR3: CASSFPQGADEKLFF; DNA: TGTGCCAGCAGCTTCCCACAGGGGGCAGACGAAAAACTGTTTTTT
V: TRBV7-8; J: TRBJ2-1; size: .; D: TRBD1; CDR3: CASSLWTGNNEQFF; DNA: TGTGCCAGCAGCTTGTGGACAGGGAACAATGAGCAGTTCTTC
V: TRBV7-9; J: TRBJ1-2; size: .; D: .; CDR3: CASSFRGGDYGYTF; DNA: TGTGCCAGCAGCTTCCGCGGGGGGGACTATGGCTACACCTTC
V: TRBV2; J: TRBJ2-7; size: .; D: TRBD1; CDR3: CASSEETGYEQYF; DNA: TGTGCCAGCAGTGAGGAGACAGGGTACGAGCAGTACTTC
V: TRBV5-5; J: TRBJ2-7; size: .; D: TRBD1; CDR3: CASSAEDRVYEQYF; DNA: TGTGCCAGCAGCGCAGAGGACAGGGTTTACGAGCAGTACTTC
V: TRBV19; J: TRBJ1-5; size: .; D: .; CDR3: CASSKPDPGNQPQHF; DNA: TGTGCCAGTAGTAAACCGGACCCGGGGAATCAGCCCCAGCATTTT
V: TRBV7-2; J: TRBJ2-7; size: once; D: .; CDR3: CASSTRGSSSYEQYF; DNA: TGTGCCAGCAGCACTCGGGGGTCGAGCTCCTACGAGCAGTACTTC
V: TRBV7-8; J: TRBJ1-1; size: .; D: .; CDR3: CASSLQGSKTEAFF; DNA: TGTGCCAGCAGCCTCCAGGGGTCGAAAACTGAAGCTTTCTTT
V: TRBV7-2; J: TRBJ2-5; size: once; D: .; CDR3: CASSLGQTLETQYF; DNA: TGTGCCAGCAGCTTAGGACAGACTTTAGAGACCCAGTACTTC
V: TRBV5-4; J: TRBJ2-3; size: .; D: .; CDR3: CASSRGSFTDTQYF; DNA: TGTGCCAGCAGTCGCGGTAGTTTCACAGATACGCAGTATTTT
V: TRBV27; J: TRBJ2-1; size: .; D: .; CDR3: CASMRERPFGEQFF; DNA: TGTGCCAGCATGCGGGAACGACCTTTCGGTGAGCAGTTCTTC
V: TRBV4-1; J: TRBJ2-3; size: .; D: TRBD2; CDR3: CASSQGRDYSTDTQYF; DNA: TGCGCCAGCAGCCAAGGACGGGACTATTCCACAGATACGCAGTATTTT
V: TRBV5-4; J: TRBJ1-1; size: once; D: .; CDR3: CASSLAEVRNTEAFF; DNA: TGTGCCAGCAGCTTGGCTGAGGTGCGGAACACTGAAGCTTTCTTT
V: TRBV7-9; J: TRBJ1-1; size: .; D: .; CDR3: CASSPTVNTEAFF; DNA: TGTGCCAGCAGCCCGACAGTGAACACTGAAGCTTTCTTT
V: TRBV7-2; J: TRBJ1-4; size: .; D: TRBD1; CDR3: CASRGQIRGKLFF; DNA: TGTGCCAGCAGGGGACAGATAAGAGGAAAACTGTTTTTT
V: TRBV6-5; J: TRBJ2-1; size: .; D: TRBD2; CDR3: CASTLSGTSYNEQFF; DNA: TGTGCCAGCACCCTTAGCGGGACCTCCTACAATGAGCAGTTCTTC
V: TRBV19; J: TRBJ1-1; size: .; D: .; CDR3: CASSIGGAGDTEAFF; DNA: TGTGCCAGTAGTATCGGGGGGGCGGGGGACACTGAAGCTTTCTTT
V: TRBV18; J: TRBJ1-2; size: few; D: .; CDR3: CASSDEQSYGYTF; DNA: TGTGCCAGCTCTGATGAACAGTCCTATGGCTACACCTTC
V: TRBV18; J: TRBJ1-6; size: .; D: TRBD1; CDR3: CASRRTGDNSPLHF; DNA: TGTGCTTCGCGTCGGACAGGAGATAATTCACCCCTCCACTTT
V: TRBV2; J: TRBJ1-5; size: .; D: .; CDR3: CASTRQVEAQPQHF; DNA: TGTGCCAGCACCCGACAGGTAGAGGCCCAGCCCCAGCATTTT
V: TRBV27; J: TRBJ2-1; size: .; D: TRBD2; CDR3: CASGGLAGVGEQFF; DNA: TGTGCCAGCGGGGGACTAGCGGGGGTGGGCGAGCAGTTCTTC
V: TRBV7-3; J: TRBJ2-5; size: once; D: TRBD2; CDR3: CASSSTGTSAETQYF; DNA: TGTGCCAGCAGCTCCACCGGGACTAGCGCAGAGACCCAGTACTTC
V: TRBV6-6; J: TRBJ1-6; size: .; D: TRBD1; CDR3: CASSFDREHSPLHF; DNA: TGTGCCAGCAGTTTCGACAGGGAACACTCACCCCTCCACTTT
V: TRBV5-1; J: TRBJ2-1; size: .; D: .; CDR3: CASSQDPGGEQFF; DNA: TGCGCCAGCAGCCAAGACCCCGGGGGTGAGCAGTTCTTC
V: TRBV5-1; J: TRBJ1-1; size: .; D: .; CDR3: CASSVWGGGTEAFF; DNA: TGCGCCAGCAGTGTATGGGGAGGAGGGACTGAAGCTTTCTTT
V: TRBV11-1; J: TRBJ2-1; size: .; D: .; CDR3: CASSLGQNYNEQFF; DNA: TGTGCCAGCAGCTTAGGACAGAACTACAATGAGCAGTTCTTC
V: TRBV29-1; J: TRBJ2-7; size: .; D: .; CDR3: CSVDSGSYEQYF; DNA: TGCAGCGTTGACTCAGGGTCCTACGAGCAGTACTTC
V: TRBV6-6; J: TRBJ1-5; size: .; D: .; CDR3: CASSYEENQPQHF; DNA: TGTGCCAGCAGTTACGAGGAGAATCAGCCCCAGCATTTT
V: TRBV27; J: TRBJ1-6; size: .; D: .; CDR3: CASAPGKDSSYNSPLHF; DNA: TGTGCCAGCGCTCCTGGTAAGGACAGCTCCTATAATTCACCCCTCCACTTT
V: TRBV18; J: TRBJ1-2; size: .; D: TRBD1; CDR3: CASSPPVGQGSYGYTF; DNA: TGTGCCAGCTCACCACCGGTGGGACAGGGTAGCTATGGCTACACCTTC
V: TRBV27; J: TRBJ2-7; size: .; D: TRBD1; CDR3: CATRRDSSHEQYF; DNA: TGTGCCACCCGCCGGGACAGCTCCCACGAGCAGTACTTC
V: TRBV23-1; J: TRBJ2-4; size: .; D: TRBD2; CDR3: CASSQSGREGPSKNIQYF; DNA: TGCGCCAGCAGTCAATCAGGGCGGGAGGGCCCGTCCAAAAACATTCAGTACTTC
V: TRBV2; J: TRBJ2-1; size: .; D: TRBD2; CDR3: CASSEALRLAGEYNEQFF; DNA: TGTGCCAGCAGTGAAGCATTACGGCTAGCGGGAGAGTACAATGAGCAGTTCTTC
V: TRBV5-1; J: TRBJ1-1; size: .; D: .; CDR3: CASSIQGDTEAFF; DNA: TGCGCCAGCAGCATACAGGGTGACACTGAAGCTTTCTTT
V: TRBV7-9; J: TRBJ2-2; size: .; D: TRBD2; CDR3: CASSRTSGRGELFF; DNA: TGTGCCAGCAGCAGGACTAGCGGGAGAGGGGAGCTGTTTTTT
V: TRBV10-3; J: TRBJ1-2; size: .; D: TRBD1; CDR3: CAISDLGTGGDYGYTF; DNA: TGTGCCATCAGTGACCTCGGGACAGGGGGCGACTATGGCTACACCTTC
V: TRBV5-1; J: TRBJ2-1; size: .; D: TRBD2; CDR3: CARENGLAYEGVADNEQFF; DNA: TGCGCCAGAGAAAATGGACTAGCGTACGAAGGAGTTGCGGACAATGAGCAGTTCTTC
V: TRBV28; J: TRBJ1-5; size: .; D: .; CDR3: CASSLSVDQPQHF; DNA: TGTGCCAGCAGTTTAAGCGTAGATCAGCCCCAGCATTTT
V: TRBV7-9; J: TRBJ1-1; size: .; D: .; CDR3: CSSSLTGLQGRRDTEAFF; DNA: TGTTCCAGCAGCTTAACGGGGCTACAGGGCAGAAGGGACACTGAAGCTTTCTTT
V: TRBV4-1; J: TRBJ2-4; size: .; D: TRBD2; CDR3: CASSLRLAAGGIQYF; DNA: TGCGCCAGCAGCCTTCGACTAGCTGCGGGTGGCATTCAGTACTTC
V: TRBV5-1; J: TRBJ2-7; size: once; D: TRBD1; CDR3: CASSLSGTGVYEQYF; DNA: TGCGCCAGCAGCCTTTCCGGGACAGGGGTGTACGAGCAGTACTTC
V: TRBV2; J: TRBJ2-5; size: .; D: TRBD1; CDR3: CASSRDRGSETQYF; DNA: TGTGCCAGCAGCCGGGACAGGGGTTCCGAGACCCAGTACTTC
V: TRBV9; J: TRBJ1-3; size: .; D: .; CDR3: CASSVASSGNTIYF; DNA: TGTGCCAGCAGCGTAGCGAGTTCTGGAAACACCATATATTTT
V: TRBV5-6; J: TRBJ1-2; size: .; D: .; CDR3: CASRRRGGGYGYTF; DNA: TGTGCCAGCAGACGCAGGGGCGGGGGCTATGGCTACACCTTC
V: TRBV6-5; J: TRBJ2-5; size: few; D: .; CDR3: CASSYSGETQYF; DNA: TGTGCCAGCAGTTACTCGGGCGAGACCCAGTACTTC
V: TRBV6-5; J: TRBJ1-1; size: few; D: TRBD1; CDR3: CASRQGPNTEAFF; DNA: TGTGCCAGCAGACAGGGGCCCAACACTGAAGCTTTCTTT
V: TRBV29-1; J: TRBJ2-3; size: .; D: .; CDR3: CSALSDTQYF; DNA: TGCAGCGCGTTATCAGATACGCAGTATTTT
V: TRBV11-2; J: TRBJ2-5; size: .; D: TRBD2; CDR3: CASSFLAGGPETQYF; DNA: TGTGCCAGCAGCTTTTTAGCGGGGGGGCCGGAGACCCAGTACTTC
V: TRBV7-9; J: TRBJ2-5; size: .; D: TRBD2; CDR3: CASSLPLAGEETQYF; DNA: TGTGCCAGCAGCCTACCCCTAGCGGGGGAAGAGACCCAGTACTTC